A selection of T cell receptor beta chains follows, all from one sample in a study of blood T cell repertoires in COVID-19. Profiling relied on immunoSEQ multiplex PCR, and the TCRdb table lists in-frame clones only, not all of them. The table shows approximately 180,000 clones, with roughly 86% occurring only once. The source material was peripheral blood. The receptor set was obtained from a man in his forties or fifties with active or convalescent COVID-19. Each CDR3 is given with its conserved first and last residue. The order of the fields is D gene, J gene, V gene, clone size, CDR3 DNA, CDR3 protein. The D gene is left open where the match is weak. Some rows mark clone size as missing; the rest say once, few, many or name a class of expanded clone.

d_call: NA
j_call: TRBJ1-6
v_call: TRBV3-1/TRBV3-2
clone_size: NA
cdr3_nt: TGTGCCAGCAGCTTCCGCGGGGGGCCTAATTCACCCCTCCACTTT
cdr3_aa: CASSFRGGPNSPLHF

d_call: NA
j_call: TRBJ2-5
v_call: TRBV2
clone_size: NA
cdr3_nt: TGTGCCAGCTTGGACCTAGGGCCCCCTAGCCGAGAGACCCAGTACTTC
cdr3_aa: CASLDLGPPSRETQYF

d_call: NA
j_call: TRBJ1-6
v_call: TRBV5-1
clone_size: NA
cdr3_nt: TGCGCCAGCAGCGGAGAGTATAATTCACCCCTCCACTTT
cdr3_aa: CASSGEYNSPLHF

d_call: NA
j_call: TRBJ1-2
v_call: TRBV10-3
clone_size: NA
cdr3_nt: TGTGCCATCAGCCCCCTGGGAGGGAATGGCTACACCTTC
cdr3_aa: CAISPLGGNGYTF

d_call: TRBD1
j_call: TRBJ1-6
v_call: TRBV28
clone_size: NA
cdr3_nt: TGTGCCAGCAGTTCGCGGGACAGGGGTCATTATTCACCCCTCCACTTT
cdr3_aa: CASSSRDRGHYSPLHF

d_call: TRBD1
j_call: TRBJ1-3
v_call: TRBV7-9
clone_size: NA
cdr3_nt: TGTGCCAGCAGCCGGGACAGGGGGCTATTTGGAAACACCATATATTTT
cdr3_aa: CASSRDRGLFGNTIYF

d_call: NA
j_call: TRBJ1-3
v_call: TRBV3-1/TRBV3-2
clone_size: NA
cdr3_nt: TGTGCCAGCAGCCCGACAGGATCTTGGGGCTCTGGAAACACCATATATTTT
cdr3_aa: CASSPTGSWGSGNTIYF

d_call: TRBD2
j_call: TRBJ2-5
v_call: TRBV7-3
clone_size: NA
cdr3_nt: TGTGCCAGCAGCCCCAGGGGGGCTAGCGGGGGGTCCACAGAGACCCAGTACTTC
cdr3_aa: CASSPRGASGGSTETQYF

d_call: NA
j_call: TRBJ1-6
v_call: TRBV12-3/TRBV12-4
clone_size: once
cdr3_nt: TGTGCCAGCATGGCTGGGGGGAATTCACCCCTCCACTTT
cdr3_aa: CASMAGGNSPLHF

d_call: TRBD2
j_call: TRBJ2-3
v_call: TRBV5-4
clone_size: NA
cdr3_nt: TGTGCCAGCAGCACCCAAACTAGCGGGGGTACAGATACGCAGTATTTT
cdr3_aa: CASSTQTSGGTDTQYF

d_call: TRBD2
j_call: TRBJ2-1
v_call: TRBV3-1/TRBV3-2
clone_size: NA
cdr3_nt: TGTGCCAGCAGCCAAGAATCTCTAGCGGGGGTCTACAATGAGCAGTTCTTC
cdr3_aa: CASSQESLAGVYNEQFF